The sequence of this T cell receptor (beta chain) was determined in a study of T cells in women clearing cervical HPV infection. About the study: Cases were women with histologically confirmed HPV16-related CIN3 or worse, including a couple of invasive cancers. Case blood drawn at lesion detection; control blood after infection cleared. HLA type could not be excluded as a confounder.

Trimming took 7 bases from V and 1 from J; bases not matched to a gene: 6. Germline CDR1 MNHEY, CDR2 SVGEGT. The CDR3 has 14 amino acids. All donors had a single incident cervical HPV16 infection, not prevalent. Clones were sequenced by immunoSEQ multiplex PCR, and TCRdb holds only the in-frame ones, with some missing. The ten most abundant clones cover 3.5% to 4% of a sample with approximately 30,000 clones. Points on this clone: Coverage ceases 3 residues before the CDR3 finishes, and the germline J gene fills in the end.

Sequenced: blood buffy coat. This sequence originates from a woman aged 18-69 years with a cervical HPV16 infection that either progressed to CIN3+ or cleared (not recorded which). V is TRBV6-2 or TRBV6-3 and J is TRBJ1-2, with 7 bases fitting TRBD1. Incomplete CDR3 DNA: TGTGCCAGCACCGGGACAGTACATAACTATGGC. This encodes CASTGTVHNYG. The full-length CDR3 reads as CASTGTVHNYGYTF.